This TCR beta chain was identified during a study of post-analysis software for immune sequencing data. Study-level points and caveats: Samples prepared in the same batch strongly co-clustered by F measure. With TRBV5-6, TRBV5-1 and TRBV20-1 included, about five TRBV segments were more frequent in patients than in controls. Controls showed significantly higher normalized Chao1 diversity than did multiple sclerosis patients.

Each TCR beta cDNA library carried unique molecular identifiers. About 460,000 cDNA molecules were obtained from roughly 1.1 to 9.2 million T cells. TCRdb processed the PCR reads anew with MiXCR; each CDR3 protein has one entry. Counted here are hundreds of thousands of distinct CDR3 sequences, about 57% occurring once; the ten biggest clones make up approximately 4.5%. Germline CDR1 and CDR2: DFQATT and SNEGSKA (reference sequence). This CDR3 is built from 12 residues. V was trimmed by 3 bases and J by 10 bases, leaving 10 bases between them. Remarks on this clonotype: Its antigen remains unidentified.

This chain joins TRBV20-1 and TRBJ1-6, with D tentatively TRBD1 (5 bases). The source material was blood. This TCR derives from a girl between 5 and 17 years old with multiple sclerosis. CDR3 bases: TGCAGTGCTAGGGGGCGAGGCTCACCCCTCCACTTT. Its protein product is CSARGRGSPLHF.